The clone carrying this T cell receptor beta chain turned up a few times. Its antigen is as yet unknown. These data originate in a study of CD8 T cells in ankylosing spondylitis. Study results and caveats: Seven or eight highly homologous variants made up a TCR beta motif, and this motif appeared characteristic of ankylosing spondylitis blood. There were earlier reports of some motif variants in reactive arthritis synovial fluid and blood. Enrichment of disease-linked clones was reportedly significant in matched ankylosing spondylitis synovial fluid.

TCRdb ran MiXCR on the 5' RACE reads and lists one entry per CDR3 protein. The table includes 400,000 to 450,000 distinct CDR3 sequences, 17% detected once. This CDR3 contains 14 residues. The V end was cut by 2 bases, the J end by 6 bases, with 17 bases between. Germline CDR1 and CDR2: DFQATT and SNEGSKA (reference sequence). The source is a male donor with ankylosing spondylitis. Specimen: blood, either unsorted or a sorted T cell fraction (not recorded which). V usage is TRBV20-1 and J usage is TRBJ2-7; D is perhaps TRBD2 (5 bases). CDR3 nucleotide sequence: TGCAGTGCTAGAAAAACCACTCTAGCCGCCGAGCAGTACTTC. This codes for CSARKTTLAAEQYF.